The rows below give T cell receptor beta chains drawn from one sample of a study of T cell repertoires in cytomegalovirus infection. MiXCR, applied by TCRdb to the reads, yields one record per CDR3 protein. The sample lists 200,000 to 300,000 distinct CDR3 sequences; approximately 9% were seen once. The sequencing sample was made of PBMCs. The receptors shown here come from a human donor in good health (CMV status not recorded). Some clones in this sample may be carry-over from other donors' samples. The conserved cysteine and the conserved F or W are not part of the CDR3 here. Fields, in order: J gene, V gene, CDR3 protein.

>TRBJ2-7|TRBV6-2/TRBV6-3
ATIRTGEHEQY
>TRBJ1-5|TRBV2
ASSVDSLNNQPQH
>TRBJ2-5|TRBV7-6
ATQGQRPETQY
>TRBJ2-1|TRBV7-8
ASGGVGGGPARLF
>TRBJ1-4|TRBV7-2
ASSPFREKLF
>TRBJ1-1|TRBV28
ASSLPTQGASTEAF
>TRBJ2-3|TRBV7-2
ASSFATLAMGGSAQY
>TRBJ2-3|TRBV7-2
ASSSQGALTDTQY
>TRBJ1-5|TRBV7-2
ASSLVGQSLGHAQH
>TRBJ2-3|TRBV11-2
ASSLGVQRTDTQY
>TRBJ1-1|TRBV14
ASSQDRGYTEAF
>TRBJ1-5|TRBV7-8
ASSLAGGVQPQH
>TRBJ2-1|TRBV7-2
ASSLGPSGGLSYNEQF
>TRBJ2-1|TRBV20-1
SALTSGIYNEQF
>TRBJ1-2|TRBV12-3/TRBV12-4
ASSLGPSYGYT
>TRBJ1-5|TRBV5-1
ANSWEGDQPQH
>TRBJ2-7|TRBV6-2/TRBV6-3
ASSSGTGIYEQY
>TRBJ2-5|TRBV7-8
ASSPGLAGGLKQETQY
>TRBJ2-7|TRBV20-1
SARRLAGGSYEQY
>TRBJ1-5|TRBV7-2
ASSRNTGTAYQPQH
>TRBJ1-4|TRBV6-1
ASSRGPNEKLF
>TRBJ1-1|TRBV7-9
ASSRSLNTEAF
>TRBJ2-3|TRBV7-2
ASSLGQTGQDTQY
>TRBJ2-7|TRBV2
ASSEGRQGYEQY
>TRBJ1-1|TRBV28
ASRRDRVTEAF
>TRBJ1-3|TRBV19
APWGFDSSGNTIY
>TRBJ2-7|TRBV20-1
SAQGASGLYEQY
>TRBJ1-2|TRBV20-1
SARPTGVYYGYT
>TRBJ2-1|TRBV7-7
ASSLGVNNEQF
>TRBJ2-1|TRBV7-2
ASSLVGTGGHNEQF
>TRBJ1-1|TRBV19
ASSLPGQLEEAF
>TRBJ2-2|TRBV6-1
ASRPNTGELF
>TRBJ2-1|TRBV20-1
SALRRASGAFEQF
>TRBJ2-3|TRBV7-2
ASGPWGSGRGTDTQY
>TRBJ1-3|TRBV7-2
ASSPNRQSSGNTIY
>TRBJ1-2|TRBV19
ASSISRRLEYGYT
>TRBJ1-5|TRBV6-5
ASSTGGNGNQPQH
>TRBJ1-2|TRBV19
ASSMSGSYGYT
>TRBJ1-2|TRBV19
ASSTGDSNYGYT
>TRBJ2-3|TRBV24-1
ATGGGFSTDTQY
>TRBJ1-4|TRBV6-5
ASSHGQGSWEKLF
>TRBJ2-1|TRBV7-6
ASSLASSGGYEQF
>TRBJ2-5|TRBV7-6
ASSLASKLAGFQETQY
>TRBJ1-6|TRBV19
ASMADFSYNSPLH
>TRBJ2-5|TRBV6-5
ASSLRDKGETQY
>TRBJ1-5|TRBV6-2/TRBV6-3
ASSHWDSPYQPQH
>TRBJ2-2|TRBV7-4
ASSFHPIPSGTSGGNTGELF
>TRBJ2-3|TRBV6-1
ASTSRGGAVDTQY
>TRBJ1-5|TRBV27
ASSASQGVSNQPQH
>TRBJ1-2|TRBV28
ASSLTGGPGYGYT
>TRBJ1-4|TRBV7-6
ASSLENVGEKLF
>TRBJ2-1|TRBV7-2
ASSFRQEQF
>TRBJ1-6|TRBV20-1
SAETSVYNSPLH
>TRBJ2-5|TRBV7-6
ASRCPPDRVITKKVLGETQY
>TRBJ2-2|TRBV7-9
ASSPGQAGAGELF